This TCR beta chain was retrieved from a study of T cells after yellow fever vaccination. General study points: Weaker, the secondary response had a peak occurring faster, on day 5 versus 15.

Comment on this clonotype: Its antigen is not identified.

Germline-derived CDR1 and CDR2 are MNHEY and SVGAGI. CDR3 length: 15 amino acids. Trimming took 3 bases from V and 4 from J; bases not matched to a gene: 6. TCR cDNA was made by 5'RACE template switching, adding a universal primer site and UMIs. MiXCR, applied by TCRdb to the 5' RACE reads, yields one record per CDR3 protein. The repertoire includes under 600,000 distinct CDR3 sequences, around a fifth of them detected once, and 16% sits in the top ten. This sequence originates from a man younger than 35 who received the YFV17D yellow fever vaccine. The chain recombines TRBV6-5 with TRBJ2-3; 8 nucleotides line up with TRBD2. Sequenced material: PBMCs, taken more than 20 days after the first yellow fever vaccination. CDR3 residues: CASSYAGGGPDTQYF. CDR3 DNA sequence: TGTGCCAGCAGTTATGCGGGGGGTGGTCCAGATACGCAGTATTTT.